The entry below describes one T cell receptor (beta chain). What it binds is unknown. Constant-segment primers were used for 5'RACE, and the resulting TCR alpha and TCR beta cDNA libraries carried sample barcodes and UMIs. TCRdb independently ran MiXCR on the 5' RACE reads; one entry per CDR3 protein. The table records about 90,000 distinct CDR3 sequences, about an eighth of them present only once. This entry belongs to a study of T-cell memory formation after mild COVID-19. General study points: CD4+ clones that contracted lay mainly in CM and EM; CD8+ ones lay in EMRA.

Germline V gene data show CDR1 as SGHTS and CDR2 as YDEGEE. CDR3 size: 11 residues. Deletions cut 4 bases from V and 6 bases from J, with 5 bases between. J is TRBJ2-1 and V is TRBV5-8; unclear D gene. Sequencing was carried out using PBMCs or a T cell subset sorted from them (not recorded which). This sequence originates from an adult woman who had mild COVID-19 (a few samples of this study predate the infection). Cell type and time point are not known. The CDR3 here is CASSLFNEQFF. The CDR3 DNA sequence: TGTGCCAGCAGCCTATTCAATGAGCAGTTCTTC.